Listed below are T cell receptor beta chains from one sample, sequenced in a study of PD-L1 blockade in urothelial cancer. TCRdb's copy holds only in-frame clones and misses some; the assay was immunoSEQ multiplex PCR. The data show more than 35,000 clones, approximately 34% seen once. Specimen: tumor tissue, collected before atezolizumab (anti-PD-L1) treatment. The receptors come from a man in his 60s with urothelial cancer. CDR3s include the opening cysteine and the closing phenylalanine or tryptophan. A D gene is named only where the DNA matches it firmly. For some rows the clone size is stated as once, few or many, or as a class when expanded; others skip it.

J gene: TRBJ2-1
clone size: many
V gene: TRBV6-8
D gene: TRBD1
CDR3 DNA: TGTGCCAGCACCGTTTCTATAACCGGGACAGGTTACAATGAGCAGTTCTTC
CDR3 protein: CASTVSITGTGYNEQFF

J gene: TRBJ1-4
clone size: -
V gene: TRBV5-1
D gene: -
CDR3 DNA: TGCGCCAGCAGCTTGACCGGGCGGGATAATGAAAAACTGTTTTTT
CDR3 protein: CASSLTGRDNEKLFF

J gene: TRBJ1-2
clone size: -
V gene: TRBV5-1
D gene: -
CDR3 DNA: TGCGCCAGCAGTTCCCCCACAGGGAACTATGGCTACACCTTC
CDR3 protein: CASSSPTGNYGYTF

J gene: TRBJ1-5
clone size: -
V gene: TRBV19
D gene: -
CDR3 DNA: TGTGCCAGCCTGGGGGACCGCAACTTAGCTAGCAATCAGCCCCAGCATTTT
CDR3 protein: CASLGDRNLASNQPQHF

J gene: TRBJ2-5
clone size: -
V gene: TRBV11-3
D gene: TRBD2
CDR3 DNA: TGTGCCAGCAGCTTGGCCCTAGCGGGGGCTCGTGAGACCCAGTACTTC
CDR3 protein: CASSLALAGARETQYF

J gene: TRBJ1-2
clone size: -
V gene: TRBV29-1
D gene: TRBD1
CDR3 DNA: TGCAGCGTTCTCGGCCAGGGGGCCACTGGCTACACCTTC
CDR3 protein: CSVLGQGATGYTF

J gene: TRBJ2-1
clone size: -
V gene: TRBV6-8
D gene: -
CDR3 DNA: TGTGCCATCAGTGTATGGAGTTACAATGAGCAGTTCTTC
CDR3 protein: CAISVWSYNEQFF

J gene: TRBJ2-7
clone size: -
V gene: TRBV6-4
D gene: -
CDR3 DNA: TGTGCCATCATGAGGAACAGGGAATCCTACGAGCAGTACTTC
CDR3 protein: CAIMRNRESYEQYF

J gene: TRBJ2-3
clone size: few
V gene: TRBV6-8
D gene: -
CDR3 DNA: TGTGCCAGCGTCCGGACTAGCACAGATACGCAGTATTTT
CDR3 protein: CASVRTSTDTQYF

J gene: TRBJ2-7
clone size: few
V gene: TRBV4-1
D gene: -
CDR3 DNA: TGCGCCAGCAGCCAAGATCGGTTTGGCAGCACCTACGAGCAGTACTTC
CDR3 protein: CASSQDRFGSTYEQYF

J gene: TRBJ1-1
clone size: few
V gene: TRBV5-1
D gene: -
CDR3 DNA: TGCGCCAGCAGCTTCCAGACCTTGAACACTGAAGCTTTCTTT
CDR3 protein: CASSFQTLNTEAFF

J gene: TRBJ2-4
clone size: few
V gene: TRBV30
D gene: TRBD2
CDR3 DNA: TGTGCCTGGGCCCTCCCGCCAGCGGGGAACATTCAGTACTTC
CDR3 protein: CAWALPPAGNIQYF

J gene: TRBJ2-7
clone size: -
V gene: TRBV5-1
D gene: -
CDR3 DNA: TGCGCCAGCAGCTTGGGTGGGGGGCGAGCCTCCTACGAGCAGTACTTC
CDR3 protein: CASSLGGGRASYEQYF

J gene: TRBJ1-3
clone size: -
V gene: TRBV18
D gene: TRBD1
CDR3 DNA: TGTGCCAGCTCAAGCAGGGGGCAGGACACCATATATTTT
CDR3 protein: CASSSRGQDTIYF

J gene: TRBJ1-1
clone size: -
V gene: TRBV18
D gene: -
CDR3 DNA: TGTGCCAGCTCCCAAGGGTCGGGCGGGGACACTGAAGCTTTCTTT
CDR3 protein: CASSQGSGGDTEAFF

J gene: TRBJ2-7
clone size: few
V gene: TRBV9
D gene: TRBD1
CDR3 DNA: TGTGCCAGCAGCGTAGACGCGGGACAGGCCTCCTACGAGCAGTACTTC
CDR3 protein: CASSVDAGQASYEQYF

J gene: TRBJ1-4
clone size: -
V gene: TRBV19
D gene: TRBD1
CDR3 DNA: TGTGCCAGTAACCGGGACAGGGGGAGAAATGAAAAACTGTTTTTT
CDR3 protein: CASNRDRGRNEKLFF

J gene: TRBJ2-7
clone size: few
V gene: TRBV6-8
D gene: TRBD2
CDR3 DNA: TGTGCCAGCAGTTACTCGGGACTAGCGGGCCAGGTCGAGCAGTACTTC
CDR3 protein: CASSYSGLAGQVEQYF

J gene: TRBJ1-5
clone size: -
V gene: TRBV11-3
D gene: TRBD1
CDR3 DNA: TGTGCCAGCAGCTTACAGGGGGATGACAATCAGCCCCAGCATTTT
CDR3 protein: CASSLQGDDNQPQHF

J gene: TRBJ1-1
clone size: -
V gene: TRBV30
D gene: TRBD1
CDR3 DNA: TGTGCCTGGAGTGTACCTGGGACAGGGGGCAAGACTGAAGCTTTCTTT
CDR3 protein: CAWSVPGTGGKTEAFF

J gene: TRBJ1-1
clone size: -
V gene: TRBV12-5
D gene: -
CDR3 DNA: TGTGCTAGTGGTCCGCCGACAGGTCCTGAAGCTTTCTTT
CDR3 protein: CASGPPTGPEAFF

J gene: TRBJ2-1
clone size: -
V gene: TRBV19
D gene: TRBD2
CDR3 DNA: TGTGCCAGCCGGCCAGTGCGGGAGGGCTGGGACAATGAGCAGTTCTTC
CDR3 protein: CASRPVREGWDNEQFF

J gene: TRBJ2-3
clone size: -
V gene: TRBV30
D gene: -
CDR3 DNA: TGTGCCTGGAGCGGACCTGGCGTTACGCAGTATTTT
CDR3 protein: CAWSGPGVTQYF

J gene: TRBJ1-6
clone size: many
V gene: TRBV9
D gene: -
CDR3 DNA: TGTGCCAGCAGCGTAGCAACGGAAGATAATTCACCCCTCCACTTT
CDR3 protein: CASSVATEDNSPLHF